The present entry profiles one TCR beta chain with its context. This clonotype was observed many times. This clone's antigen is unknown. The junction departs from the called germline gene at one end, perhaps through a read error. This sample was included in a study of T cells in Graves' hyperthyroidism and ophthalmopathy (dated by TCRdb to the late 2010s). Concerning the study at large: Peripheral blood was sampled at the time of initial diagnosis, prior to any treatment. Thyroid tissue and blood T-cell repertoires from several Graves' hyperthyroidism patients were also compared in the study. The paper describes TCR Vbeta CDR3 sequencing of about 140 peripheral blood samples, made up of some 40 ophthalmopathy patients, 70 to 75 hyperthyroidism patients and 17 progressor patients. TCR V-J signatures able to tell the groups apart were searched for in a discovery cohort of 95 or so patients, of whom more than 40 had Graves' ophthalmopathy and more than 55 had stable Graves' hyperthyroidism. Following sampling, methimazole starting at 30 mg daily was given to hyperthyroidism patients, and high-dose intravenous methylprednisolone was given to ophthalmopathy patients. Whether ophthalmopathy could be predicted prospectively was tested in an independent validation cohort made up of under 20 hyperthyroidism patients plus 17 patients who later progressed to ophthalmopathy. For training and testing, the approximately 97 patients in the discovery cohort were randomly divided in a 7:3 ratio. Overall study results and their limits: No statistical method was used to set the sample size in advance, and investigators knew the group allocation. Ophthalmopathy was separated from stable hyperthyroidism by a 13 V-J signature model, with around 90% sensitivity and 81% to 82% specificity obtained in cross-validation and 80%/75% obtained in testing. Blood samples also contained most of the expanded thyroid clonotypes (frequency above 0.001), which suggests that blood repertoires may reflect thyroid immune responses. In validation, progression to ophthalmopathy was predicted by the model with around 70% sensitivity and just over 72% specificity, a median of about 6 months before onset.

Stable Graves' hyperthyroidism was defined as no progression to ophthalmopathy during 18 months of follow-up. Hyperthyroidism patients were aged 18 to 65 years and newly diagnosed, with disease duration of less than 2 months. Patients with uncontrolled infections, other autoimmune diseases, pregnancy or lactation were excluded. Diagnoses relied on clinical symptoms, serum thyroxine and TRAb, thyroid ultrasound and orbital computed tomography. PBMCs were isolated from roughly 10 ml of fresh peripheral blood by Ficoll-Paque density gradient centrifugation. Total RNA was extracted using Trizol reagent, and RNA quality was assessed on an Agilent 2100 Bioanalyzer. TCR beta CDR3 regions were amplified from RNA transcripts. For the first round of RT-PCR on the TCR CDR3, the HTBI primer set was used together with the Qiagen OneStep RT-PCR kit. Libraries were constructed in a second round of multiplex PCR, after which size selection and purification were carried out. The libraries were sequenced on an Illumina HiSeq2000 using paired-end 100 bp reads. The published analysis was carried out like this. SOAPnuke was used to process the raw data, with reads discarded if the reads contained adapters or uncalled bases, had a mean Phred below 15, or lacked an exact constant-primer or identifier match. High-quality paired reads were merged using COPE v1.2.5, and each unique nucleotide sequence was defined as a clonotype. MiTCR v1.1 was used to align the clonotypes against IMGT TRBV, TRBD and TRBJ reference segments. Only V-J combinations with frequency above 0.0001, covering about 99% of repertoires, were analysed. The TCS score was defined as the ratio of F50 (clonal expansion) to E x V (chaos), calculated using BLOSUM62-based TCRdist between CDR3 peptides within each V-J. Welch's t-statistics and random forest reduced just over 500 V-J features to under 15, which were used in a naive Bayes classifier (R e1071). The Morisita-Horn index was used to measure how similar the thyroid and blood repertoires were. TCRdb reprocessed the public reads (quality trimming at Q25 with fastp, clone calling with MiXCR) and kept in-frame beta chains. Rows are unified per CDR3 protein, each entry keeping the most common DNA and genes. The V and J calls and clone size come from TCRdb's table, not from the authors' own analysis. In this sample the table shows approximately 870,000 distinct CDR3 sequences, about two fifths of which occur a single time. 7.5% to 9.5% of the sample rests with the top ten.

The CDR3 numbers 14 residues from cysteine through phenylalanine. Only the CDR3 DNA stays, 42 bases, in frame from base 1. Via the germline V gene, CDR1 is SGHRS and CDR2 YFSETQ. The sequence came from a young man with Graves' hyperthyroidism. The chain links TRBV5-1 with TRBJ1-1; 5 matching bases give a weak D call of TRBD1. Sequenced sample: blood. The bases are TGTGCCAGCAGCTTAGCCAGGGAGAACACTGAAGCTTTCTTT. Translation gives CASSLARENTEAFF. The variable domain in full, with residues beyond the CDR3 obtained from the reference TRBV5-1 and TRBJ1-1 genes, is KAGVTQTPRYLIKTRGQQVTLSCSPISGHRSVSWYQQTPGQGLQFLFEYFSETQRNKGNFPGRFSGRQFSNSRSEMNVSTLELGDSALYLCASSLARENTEAFFGQGTRLTVV.